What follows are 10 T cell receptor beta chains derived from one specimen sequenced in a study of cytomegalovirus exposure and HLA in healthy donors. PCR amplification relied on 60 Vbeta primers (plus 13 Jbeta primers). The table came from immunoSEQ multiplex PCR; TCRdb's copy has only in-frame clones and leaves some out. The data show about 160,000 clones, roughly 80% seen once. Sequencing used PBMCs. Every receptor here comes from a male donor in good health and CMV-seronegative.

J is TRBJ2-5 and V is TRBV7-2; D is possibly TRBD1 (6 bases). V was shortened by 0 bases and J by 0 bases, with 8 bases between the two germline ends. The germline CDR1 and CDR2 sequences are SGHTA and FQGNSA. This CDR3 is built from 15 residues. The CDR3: CASSLAGAYQETQYF. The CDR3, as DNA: TGTGCCAGCAGCTTAGCGGGGGCTTACCAAGAGACCCAGTACTTC.

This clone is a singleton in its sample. The CDR3 DNA reads TGTGCCAGCAGCGTCGGTAGCGGAGAGACCCAGTACTTC. Its translation is CASSVGSGETQYF. The chain joins TRBV9 to TRBJ2-5; maybe TRBD2 (6 bases). Trimming pared 2 bases from V and 4 bases from J, leaving 9 bases between. Germline V lookup: CDR1 SGDLS, CDR2 YYNGEE. CDR3 length: 13 residues.

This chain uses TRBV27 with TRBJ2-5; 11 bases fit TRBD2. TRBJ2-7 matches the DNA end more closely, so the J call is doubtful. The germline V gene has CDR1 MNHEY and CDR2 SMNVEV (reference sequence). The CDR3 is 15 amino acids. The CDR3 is CASSFRKGLAAEQYF. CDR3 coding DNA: TGTGCCAGCAGTTTTCGGAAGGGACTAGCGGCCGAGCAGTACTTC.

CDR3 region: CASSTTSGNHNEQFF. The CDR3, as DNA: TGTGCCAGTAGTACTACTAGCGGAAACCACAATGAGCAGTTCTTC. J is TRBJ2-1 and V is TRBV19, with TRBD2 matching 8 bases. Germline V CDR1 and CDR2: LNHDA, SQIVND (reference sequence). The CDR3 consists of 15 residues. V shed 4 bases and J 5 bases; nucleotides not matched to a gene: 7.

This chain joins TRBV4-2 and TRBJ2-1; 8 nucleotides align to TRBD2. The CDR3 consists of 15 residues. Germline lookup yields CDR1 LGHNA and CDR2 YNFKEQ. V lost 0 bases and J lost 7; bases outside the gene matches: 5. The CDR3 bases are TGTGCCAGCAGCCAAGAGGGGACTAGGACAAATGAGCAGTTCTTC. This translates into CASSQEGTRTNEQFF.

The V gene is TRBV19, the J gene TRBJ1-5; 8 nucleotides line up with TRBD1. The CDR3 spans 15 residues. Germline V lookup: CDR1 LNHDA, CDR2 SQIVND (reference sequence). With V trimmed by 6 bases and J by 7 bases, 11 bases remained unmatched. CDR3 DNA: TGTGCCAGTAGGACCACAGGGGGATCTTGGCAGCCCCAGCATTTT. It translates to CASRTTGGSWQPQHF.

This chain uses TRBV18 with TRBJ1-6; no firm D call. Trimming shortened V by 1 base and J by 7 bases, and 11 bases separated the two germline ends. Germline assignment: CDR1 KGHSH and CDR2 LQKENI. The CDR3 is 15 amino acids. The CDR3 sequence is CASSPLVTLNSPLHF. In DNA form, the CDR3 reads TGTGCCAGCTCACCACTTGTGACACTCAATTCACCCCTCCACTTT.

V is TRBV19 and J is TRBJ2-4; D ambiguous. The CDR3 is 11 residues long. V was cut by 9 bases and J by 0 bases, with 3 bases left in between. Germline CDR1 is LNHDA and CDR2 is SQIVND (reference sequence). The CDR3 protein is CASLAKNIQYF. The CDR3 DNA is TGTGCCAGCTTAGCCAAAAACATTCAGTACTTC. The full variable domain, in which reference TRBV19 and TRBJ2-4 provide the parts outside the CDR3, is DGGITQSPKYLFRKEGQNVTLSCEQNLNHDAMYWYRQDPGQGLRLIYYSQIVNDFQKGDIAEGYSVSREKKESFPLTVTSAQKNPTAFYLCASLAKNIQYFGAGTRLSVL.

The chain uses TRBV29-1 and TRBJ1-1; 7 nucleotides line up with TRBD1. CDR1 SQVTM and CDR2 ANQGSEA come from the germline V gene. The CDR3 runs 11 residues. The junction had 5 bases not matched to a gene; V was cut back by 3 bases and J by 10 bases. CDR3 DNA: TGCAGCGTTGATACAGGGGTTGGAGCTTTCTTT. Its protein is CSVDTGVGAFF. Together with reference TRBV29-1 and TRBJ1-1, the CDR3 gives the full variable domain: SAVISQKPSRDICQRGTSLTIQCQVDSQVTMMFWYRQQPGQSLTLIATANQGSEATYESGFVIDKFPISRPNLTFSTLTVSNMSPEDSSIYLCSVDTGVGAFFGQGTRLTVV.

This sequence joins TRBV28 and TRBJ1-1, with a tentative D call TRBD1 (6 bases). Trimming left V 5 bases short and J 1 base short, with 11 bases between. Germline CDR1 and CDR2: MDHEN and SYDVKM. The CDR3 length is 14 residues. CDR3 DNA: TGTGCCAGCAGTGTACAGGGAAAGAACACTGAAGCTTTCTTT. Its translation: CASSVQGKNTEAFF.